The rows below give T cell receptor beta chains drawn from one sample of a study of T cell changes during pregnancy in multiple sclerosis. Profiled with immunoSEQ multiplex PCR; TCRdb holds only in-frame clones, not every one. The table has some 24,000 clones, 90% seen once; the top ten hold around 9.2%. The source was CD8+ T cells from peripheral blood mononuclear cells, collected in the third trimester of pregnancy. The receptors here all came from a female donor in good health, enrolled as a control in a pregnancy study. Each CDR3 is given with its conserved first and last residue. A D gene is named only where the DNA matches it firmly. Only part of the rows carry a size: once, few, many, or a class if the clone is expanded.

cdr3_nt cdr3_aa j_call v_call d_call clone_size
TGTGCCAGCAGCTTAAACGGACTTTATGAAAAACTGTTTTTT CASSLNGLYEKLFF TRBJ1-4 TRBV7-9 - few
TGTGCCAGCAGACCAACGGGCCAATGGGGGACACAAGAGACCCAGTACTTC CASRPTGQWGTQETQYF TRBJ2-5 TRBV25-1 - -
TGTGCCAGCAGCTTTAGTACAGGGGGAAATTCACCCCTCCACTTT CASSFSTGGNSPLHF TRBJ1-6 TRBV7-2 TRBD1 once
TGTGCCAGCAGCCTCCGAGGGTTAGCTAACTATGGCTACACCTTC CASSLRGLANYGYTF TRBJ1-2 TRBV7-9 - -
TGTGCCAGCAGCCCAACTCCAGGGGGACAAACCGGGGAGCTGTTTTTT CASSPTPGGQTGELFF TRBJ2-2 TRBV6-4 TRBD1 -
TGTGCCAGCAGCTTAGTATTTCCATCCCCCAGGGGTGGCTACACCTTC CASSLVFPSPRGGYTF TRBJ1-2 TRBV11-2 - -
TGTGCCAGCAGGCCTGGAGACACTGAAGCTTTCTTT CASRPGDTEAFF TRBJ1-1 TRBV7-6 - -
TGTGCCAGCAGCCAAGATACCCGGGGTGGCTACACCTTC CASSQDTRGGYTF TRBJ1-2 TRBV14 - -
TGTGCCAGCAGTGACTCGACGGGACAGGGTGCAGCTTTCTTT CASSDSTGQGAAFF TRBJ1-1 TRBV6-4 TRBD1 -
TGTGCCAGCAGCTCCCCCGGGACTAGCGGATTCCCCTACGAGCAGTACTTC CASSSPGTSGFPYEQYF TRBJ2-7 TRBV11-2 TRBD2 -
TGTGCCAGCAGCTTGTACGGGAACACTGAAGCTTTCTTT CASSLYGNTEAFF TRBJ1-1 TRBV11-1 - -
TGTGCCAGCAGTTACTCGGGCGGGAGTTGGTCCTACGAGCAGTACTTC CASSYSGGSWSYEQYF TRBJ2-7 TRBV6-5 TRBD2 -
TGTGCCAGCAGAAAGGACGGGAACTCTGGAAACACCATATATTTT CASRKDGNSGNTIYF TRBJ1-3 TRBV28 - -
TGTGCCAGCAGCCAATCCGGGAGAGATGGGGAGCTGTTTTTT CASSQSGRDGELFF TRBJ2-2 TRBV11-2 - -
TGCAGCGCCCGAGTGTCGGGCGGGCCGAACACCGGGGAGCTGTTTTTT CSARVSGGPNTGELFF TRBJ2-2 TRBV29-1 - -
TGTGCCAGCAGTTTGGGGACATTAGCCAAAAACATTCAGTACTTC CASSLGTLAKNIQYF TRBJ2-4 TRBV28 - -
TGTGCCAGCAGCTCGGGACTAGAAACCTACGAGCAGTACTTC CASSSGLETYEQYF TRBJ2-7 TRBV13 TRBD2 -
TGTGCCAGCAGCTTTAGTGCCGGACAGGGGGGAGAGACCCAGTACTTC CASSFSAGQGGETQYF TRBJ2-5 TRBV11-2 TRBD1 once
TGTGCCTGGACCCCTCAAGAGATCCAAGAGACCCAGTACTTC CAWTPQEIQETQYF TRBJ2-5 TRBV30 - few
TGTGCCACCAGGGTAACAGCTAACTATGGCTACACCTTC CATRVTANYGYTF TRBJ1-2 TRBV2 - -
TGTGCCAGCAGCCCGAAACTCGACAGCTCCTACAATGAGCAGTTCTTC CASSPKLDSSYNEQFF TRBJ2-1 TRBV5-8 - -
TGTGCCAGCAGTTCCGCCGGGAGGGTCTACGAGCAGTACTTC CASSSAGRVYEQYF TRBJ2-7 TRBV28 TRBD2 -
TGTGCCAGCAGCTTGGAGTCCGGGGGGCGCGGGTATGGCTACACCTTC CASSLESGGRGYGYTF TRBJ1-2 TRBV5-4 - -
TGTGCCAGCAGCCCGGAGGGTACTGAAGCTTTCTTT CASSPEGTEAFF TRBJ1-1 TRBV13 - -
TGTGCCTGGAGTGTAGGGCAGGGTAATCAGCCCCAGCATTTT CAWSVGQGNQPQHF TRBJ1-5 TRBV30 - -